The 27 T cell receptor beta chains in this list originate from one sample, sequenced in a study of cytomegalovirus exposure and HLA in healthy donors. PCR was performed using 60 Vbeta and 13 Jbeta primers. Sequenced by immunoSEQ multiplex PCR; TCRdb stores in-frame clones only, minus some. The sample lists roughly 250,000 clones; 80% were seen once. The sequenced sample was PBMCs. The receptor source for this set is a girl aged 2 to 10 in good health and CMV-seronegative.

This chain uses TRBV5-1 with TRBJ2-7; tentatively, D is TRBD1 (6 bases). Germline values: CDR1 SGHRS, CDR2 YFSETQ. The V and J ends lost 0 bases and 2 bases respectively, with 12 bases between them. CDR3 length: 15 amino acids. The chain's CDR3 is CASSLAGTTPYEQYF. CDR3 nucleotide sequence: TGCGCCAGCAGCTTGGCCGGGACAACACCCTACGAGCAGTACTTC.

The CDR3 protein is CASRTGGRGSSYEQYF. DNA for the CDR3: TGTGCCAGCAGGACGGGGGGTAGGGGGTCGTCCTACGAGCAGTACTTC. The rearrangement joins TRBV6-7 to TRBJ2-7; a possible D gene is TRBD2 (7 bases). TRBV6-7 counts as an open reading frame of uncertain function. Trimming took 6 bases from V and 1 from J, leaving 19 bases between them. The CDR3 runs 16 residues.

This clone came up a few times. The J gene is TRBJ2-7, the V gene TRBV7-9; TRBD1 aligns across 7 bases. This CDR3 has 15 amino acids. The V gene end was trimmed by 5 bases and the J gene end by 2 bases; junction bases not matched to a gene: 9. The germline gives CDR1 SEHNR, CDR2 FQNEAQ (reference sequence). CDR3: CASSPTTGTPYEQYF. CDR3 nucleotide sequence: TGTGCCAGCAGCCCTACGACAGGGACCCCCTACGAGCAGTACTTC.

The chain is built from TRBV5-1 and TRBJ2-1, with 8 bases matching TRBD2. This CDR3 is built from 16 residues. The germline V gene encodes CDR1 SGHRS and CDR2 YFSETQ. V lost 2 bases and J lost 5; bases outside the gene matches: 9. The DNA for the CDR3 is TGCGCCAGCAGCTTTCTTATAGCGGGACTAAACAATGAGCAGTTCTTC. Its translation is CASSFLIAGLNNEQFF.

The chain uses TRBV4-1 and TRBJ1-2, with a possible D match to TRBD1 (6 bases). The CDR3 covers 15 residues. V lost 1 base, J lost 4 bases, and 13 bases lay in between. Germline CDR1 reads MGHRA; CDR2 reads YSYEKL. CDR3 nucleotides: TGCGCCAGCAGCCAAGGATACGACAGGAGCTATGGCTACACCTTC. This encodes CASSQGYDRSYGYTF.

The CDR3 region is CASSTRMGAGNTEAFF. The CDR3 DNA reads TGTGCCAGCTCAACGAGGATGGGGGCAGGGAACACTGAAGCTTTCTTT. The V and J genes are TRBV18 and TRBJ1-1, with D tentatively TRBD1 (6 bases). CDR1 is KGHSH and CDR2 is LQKENI in the germline V gene. The CDR3 is made up of 16 amino acids. Trimming shortened V by 5 bases and J by 1 base, and 17 bases separated the two germline ends.

The chain combines TRBV11-1 with TRBJ2-2; D is possibly TRBD1 (5 bases). The CDR3 covers 17 residues. Germline-derived CDR1 and CDR2 are SGHAT and FQDESV (reference sequence). V shed 1 base and J shed 6 bases, with 18 bases lying between them. This CDR3 is CASSLDVYGREAGELFF. The CDR3 DNA sequence: TGTGCCAGCAGCTTAGATGTTTATGGCAGGGAAGCCGGGGAGCTGTTTTTT.

This chain links TRBV28 with TRBJ2-5; 16 bases line up with TRBD2. V lost 5 bases and J lost 5; bases outside the gene matches: 8. The germline V gene encodes CDR1 MDHEN and CDR2 SYDVKM. This CDR3 comprises 17 residues. In DNA form, the CDR3 reads TGTGCCAGCAGTCTGGGACTAGCGGGGGGGCAGGTGGAGACCCAGTACTTC. It specifies CASSLGLAGGQVETQYF.

The chain recombines TRBV4-1 with TRBJ1-1; 11 bases match TRBD1. J was trimmed by 0 bases and V by 4 bases; bases with no gene match: 7. Germline CDR1 is MGHRA and CDR2 is YSYEKL. This CDR3 is 17 amino acids long. The DNA of the CDR3 is TGCGCCAGCAGCCGAGCCGGGACAGGGGGGTTGAACACTGAAGCTTTCTTT. It yields the protein CASSRAGTGGLNTEAFF.

This chain connects TRBV30 to TRBJ1-4, with 11 bases lining up with TRBD1. CDR1 GTSNPN and CDR2 SVGIG come from the germline V gene (reference sequence). Trimming at V came to 7 bases and at J to 0 bases, leaving 16 bases not matched to a gene. This CDR3 has 19 residues. The DNA for the CDR3 is TGTGCCTCAAATACCGGGACAGGGGGTGAAGGTGCAACTAATGAAAAACTGTTTTTT. As protein: CASNTGTGGEGATNEKLFF.

This clone has just one count. The gene calls are TRBV28 and TRBJ1-5; D perhaps matches TRBD1 (5 bases). The germline V and J ends were trimmed by 1 base and 0 bases, with 16 bases remaining between them. The CDR3 is made up of 18 amino acids. Germline lookup yields CDR1 MDHEN and CDR2 SYDVKM. CDR3 in DNA: TGTGCCAGCAGTTTATTGAGACCAGGGCTCCATAGCAATCAGCCCCAGCATTTT. As protein: CASSLLRPGLHSNQPQHF.

In this sample, this clone turned up once. The chain is built from TRBV7-8 and TRBJ2-7; 8 bases agree with TRBD1. Germline V gene sequence: CDR1 SGHVS, CDR2 FQNEAQ. Trimming at V came to 1 base and at J to 5 bases, leaving 7 bases not matched to a gene. The CDR3 consists of 15 residues. CDR3 bases: TGTGCCAGCAGCTTAGAGTTCGCAGGGGGCCACGAGCAGTACTTC. Protein product: CASSLEFAGGHEQYF.

The V call is TRBV19, the J call TRBJ1-2; no firm D call. Germline-derived CDR1 and CDR2 are LNHDA and SQIVND (reference sequence). CDR3 size: 14 residues. Trimming took off 1 base at V and 4 bases at J, with 10 bases between the two ends. The CDR3 reads CASSIVGVFYGYTF. For the CDR3, the DNA is TGTGCCAGTAGTATAGTTGGAGTCTTCTATGGCTACACCTTC.

The chain uses TRBV4-1 and TRBJ2-3; 9 bases line up with TRBD1. CDR1 is MGHRA, CDR2 YSYEKL, per germline. CDR3 length: 17 residues. Losses at the gene ends were 4 bases for V and 4 bases for J; bases not matched to a gene: 12. CDR3 nucleotide sequence: TGCGCCAGCAGCCCGGGGTTAGACAGGGGGAACGCAGATACGCAGTATTTT. This encodes CASSPGLDRGNADTQYF.

This chain joins TRBV18 and TRBJ1-2; 9 bases are shared with TRBD1. Germline CDR1 and CDR2: KGHSH and LQKENI. The trim removed 3 bases at V and 6 bases at J, leaving 5 bases unmatched. CDR3 length: 14 residues. The CDR3 DNA follows: TGTGCCAGCTCACCCTTGGGACAGGGCCATGGCTACACCTTC. Translating it yields CASSPLGQGHGYTF.

The chain recombines TRBV5-1 with TRBJ2-5; D is possibly TRBD2 (5 bases). V gave up 2 bases and J gave up 1 base, with 6 bases separating them. Germline V lookup: CDR1 SGHRS, CDR2 YFSETQ. The CDR3 sequence is 13 residues long. CDR3 amino acids: CASSFGGQETQYF. CDR3 bases: TGCGCCAGCAGCTTCGGAGGCCAAGAGACCCAGTACTTC.

The genes are TRBV9 and TRBJ2-1; possible D gene TRBD2, 6 bases. Per germline, CDR1 SGDLS and CDR2 YYNGEE. V lost 1 base, J lost 9 bases, and 17 bases lay in between. This CDR3 region has 15 residues. The CDR3: CASSVNSGVGGEQFF. The CDR3 coding sequence is TGTGCCAGCAGCGTAAATTCGGGAGTGGGGGGTGAGCAGTTCTTC.

V usage is TRBV7-9 and J usage is TRBJ2-7; TRBD2 matches at 7 bases. J gave up 6 bases and V 0 bases, and 2 bases lay outside the gene matches. Germline V gives CDR1 SEHNR, CDR2 FQNEAQ (reference sequence). This CDR3 contains 13 residues. The DNA for the CDR3 is TGTGCCAGCAGCTTAGCGGGGAGGGGCGAGCAGTACTTC. Protein sequence: CASSLAGRGEQYF.

This clone appeared a few times. The chain uses TRBV5-6 and TRBJ2-6, with 7 bases lining up with TRBD1. The CDR3 is 15 residues long. Germline-derived CDR1 and CDR2 are SGHDT and YYEEEE. With V trimmed by 5 bases and J by 3 bases, 5 bases remained unmatched. As DNA, the CDR3 is TGTGCCAGCAGAGAAACAGGGGTTGGGGCCAACGTCCTGACTTTC. Its protein is CASRETGVGANVLTF.

The chain uses TRBV2 and TRBJ1-1; 8 bases line up with TRBD1. Germline loops: CDR1 SNHLY, CDR2 FYNNEI. The V segment lost 6 bases and the J segment 0 bases; nucleotides outside the gene matches: 3. The CDR3 length is 14 residues. Here the CDR3 reads CASRGDRMNTEAFF. Written as DNA, the CDR3 is TGTGCCAGCAGGGGGGACAGGATGAACACTGAAGCTTTCTTT.

The CDR3 protein is CASSFGESYEQYF. The DNA for the CDR3 is TGTGCCAGCAGCTTTGGGGAGTCCTACGAGCAGTACTTC. The chain recombines TRBV7-2 with TRBJ2-5, with a possible D match to TRBD2 (5 bases). The end of the DNA aligns better with TRBJ2-7, so the J call may be wrong. This CDR3 is built from 13 residues. The germline gives CDR1 SGHTA, CDR2 FQGNSA.

V is TRBV2 and J is TRBJ2-7; a possible D gene is TRBD1 (5 bases). CDR1 and CDR2 from the germline V gene are SNHLY and FYNNEI. The CDR3 has 14 amino acids. The V gene lost 7 bases and the J gene lost 6 bases, with 19 bases spanning the gap. DNA of the CDR3: TGTGCCAGCATCCCGCCGCAGGGTAGGATCGAGCAGTACTTC. Translated: CASIPPQGRIEQYF.

V and J are TRBV28 and TRBJ1-2, with TRBD1 matching 9 bases. The CDR3 sequence is 15 residues long. CDR1 and CDR2 (germline): MDHEN, SYDVKM. Trimming removed 11 bases from V and 6 bases from J; junction bases left unmatched: 16. This CDR3 reads CALQSGTGSGDGYTF. CDR3 sequence (DNA): TGTGCCTTACAATCCGGGACAGGGTCCGGGGATGGCTACACCTTC.

The chain combines TRBV7-9 with TRBJ1-4, with 7 positions matching TRBD1. The CDR3 spans 15 residues. The J segment lost 6 bases and the V segment lost 6 bases, leaving 10 bases of the junction unmatched. Germline CDR1 SEHNR, CDR2 FQNEAQ (reference sequence). CDR3 DNA sequence: TGTGCCAGCAGACCCTCAGGGGGTAGGGATGAAAAACTGTTTTTT. As protein: CASRPSGGRDEKLFF.

The count of this clone is one. The J gene is TRBJ2-1, the V gene TRBV5-1, with 7 bases that match TRBD2. Per the germline V gene, CDR1 is SGHRS and CDR2 is YFSETQ. The CDR3 loop spans 19 amino acids. The J segment lost 9 bases and the V segment lost 1 base, leaving 22 bases of the junction unmatched. The CDR3 loop is CASSLMATSEKGLTIEQFF. The CDR3, as DNA: TGCGCCAGCAGCTTGATGGCTACTAGCGAGAAAGGGCTTACAATTGAGCAGTTCTTC.

This clone was seen a few times. CDR3 sequence: CASSLLGGQQDTQYF. CDR3 DNA sequence: TGTGCCAGCAGTTTATTGGGGGGGCAACAAGATACGCAGTATTTT. The genes are TRBV28 and TRBJ2-3; D possibly corresponds to TRBD2 (7 bases). Germline CDR1 and CDR2: MDHEN and SYDVKM. V was pared by 1 base and J by 5 bases, with 13 bases between. The CDR3 is made up of 15 amino acids.

Written as DNA, the CDR3 is TGTGCCAGCAGCTTAGGACTAGCGCTTAGCTCCTACGAGCAGTACTTC. This encodes CASSLGLALSSYEQYF. This sequence joins TRBV7-2 and TRBJ2-7, with 8 nucleotides matching TRBD2. The germline gives CDR1 SGHTA, CDR2 FQGNSA. CDR3 length: 16 residues. Unmatched junction bases numbered 5, after V lost 1 base and J lost 0 bases.